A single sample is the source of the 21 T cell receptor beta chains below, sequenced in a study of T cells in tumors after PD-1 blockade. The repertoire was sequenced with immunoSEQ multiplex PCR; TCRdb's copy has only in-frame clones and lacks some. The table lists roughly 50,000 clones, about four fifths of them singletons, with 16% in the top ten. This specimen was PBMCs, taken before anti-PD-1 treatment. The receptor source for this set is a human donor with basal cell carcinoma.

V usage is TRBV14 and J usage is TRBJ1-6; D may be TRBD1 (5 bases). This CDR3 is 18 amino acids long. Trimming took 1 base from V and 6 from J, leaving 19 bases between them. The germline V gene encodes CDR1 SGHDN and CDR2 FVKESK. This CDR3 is CASSQVRGSDRGNSPLHF. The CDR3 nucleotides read TGTGCCAGCAGCCAAGTTAGAGGCTCGGATAGGGGTAATTCACCCCTCCACTTT.

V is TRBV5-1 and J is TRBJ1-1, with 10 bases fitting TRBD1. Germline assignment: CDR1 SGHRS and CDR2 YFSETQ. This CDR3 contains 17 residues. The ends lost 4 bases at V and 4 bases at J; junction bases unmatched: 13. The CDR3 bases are TGCGCCAGCAGCCCTGACAGGGGGCGCGGGGGGTTCACTGAAGCTTTCTTT. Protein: CASSPDRGRGGFTEAFF.

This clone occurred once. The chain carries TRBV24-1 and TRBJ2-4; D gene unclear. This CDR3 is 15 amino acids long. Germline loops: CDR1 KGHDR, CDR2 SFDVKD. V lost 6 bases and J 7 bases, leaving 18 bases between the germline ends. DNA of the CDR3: TGTGCCACCAGTAAGAGGACGGCAACCATGAACATTCAGTACTTC. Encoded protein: CATSKRTATMNIQYF.

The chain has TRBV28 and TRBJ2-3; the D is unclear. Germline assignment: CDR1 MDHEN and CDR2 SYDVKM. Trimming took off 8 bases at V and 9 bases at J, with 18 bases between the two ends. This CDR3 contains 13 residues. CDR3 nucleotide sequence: TGTGCCAGCGCATTAGGATCAGGTGGGACGCAGTATTTT. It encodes CASALGSGGTQYF.

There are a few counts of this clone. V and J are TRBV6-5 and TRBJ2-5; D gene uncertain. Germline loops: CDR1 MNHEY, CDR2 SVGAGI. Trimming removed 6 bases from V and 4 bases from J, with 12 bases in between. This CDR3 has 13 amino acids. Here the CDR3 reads CASRSRSGETQYF. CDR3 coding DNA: TGTGCCAGCAGGTCCAGGTCCGGAGAGACCCAGTACTTC.

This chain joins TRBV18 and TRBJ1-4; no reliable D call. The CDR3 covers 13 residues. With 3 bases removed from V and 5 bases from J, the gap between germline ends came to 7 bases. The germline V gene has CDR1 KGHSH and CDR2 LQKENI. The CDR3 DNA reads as TGTGCCAGCTCACCGGGGAAGAATGAAAAACTGTTTTTT. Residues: CASSPGKNEKLFF.

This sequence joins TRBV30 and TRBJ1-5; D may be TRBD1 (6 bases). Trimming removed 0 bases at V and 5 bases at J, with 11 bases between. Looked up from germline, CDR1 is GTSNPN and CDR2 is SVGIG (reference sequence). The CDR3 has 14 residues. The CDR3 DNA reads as TGTGCCTGGAGTGTAAAAGGGGGGCATCAGCCCCAGCATTTT. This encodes CAWSVKGGHQPQHF.

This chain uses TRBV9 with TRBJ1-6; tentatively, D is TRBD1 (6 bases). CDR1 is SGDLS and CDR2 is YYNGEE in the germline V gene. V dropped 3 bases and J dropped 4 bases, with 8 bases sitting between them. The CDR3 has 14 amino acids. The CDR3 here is CASSEQGYNSPLHF. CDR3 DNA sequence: TGTGCCAGCAGCGAACAGGGTTATAATTCACCCCTCCACTTT.

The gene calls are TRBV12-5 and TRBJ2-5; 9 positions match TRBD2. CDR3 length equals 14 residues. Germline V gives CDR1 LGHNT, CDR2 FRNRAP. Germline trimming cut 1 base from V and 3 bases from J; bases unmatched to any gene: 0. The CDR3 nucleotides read TGTGCTAGTGGTTTGGGCGGGGGGGAAGAGACCCAGTACTTC. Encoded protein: CASGLGGGEETQYF. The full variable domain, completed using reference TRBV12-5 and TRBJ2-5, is DARVTQTPRHKVTEMGQEVTMRCQPILGHNTVFWYRQTMMQGLELLAYFRNRAPLDDSGMPKDRFSAEMPDATLATLKIQPSEPRDSAVYFCASGLGGGEETQYFGPGTRLLVL.

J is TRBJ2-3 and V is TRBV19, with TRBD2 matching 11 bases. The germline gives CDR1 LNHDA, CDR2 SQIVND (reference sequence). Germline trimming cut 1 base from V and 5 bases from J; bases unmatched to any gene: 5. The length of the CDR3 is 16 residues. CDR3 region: CASSIAVAGGQDTQYF. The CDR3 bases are TGTGCCAGTAGTATAGCGGTAGCGGGGGGGCAAGATACGCAGTATTTT.

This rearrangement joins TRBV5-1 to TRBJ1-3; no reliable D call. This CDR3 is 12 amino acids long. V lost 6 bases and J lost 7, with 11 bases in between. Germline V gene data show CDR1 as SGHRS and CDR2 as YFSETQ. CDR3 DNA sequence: TGCGCCAGCACCCCGGATTCGAACACCATATATTTT. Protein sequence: CASTPDSNTIYF. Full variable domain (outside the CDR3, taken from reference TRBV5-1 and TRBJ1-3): KAGVTQTPRYLIKTRGQQVTLSCSPISGHRSVSWYQQTPGQGLQFLFEYFSETQRNKGNFPGRFSGRQFSNSRSEMNVSTLELGDSALYLCASTPDSNTIYFGEGSWLTVV.

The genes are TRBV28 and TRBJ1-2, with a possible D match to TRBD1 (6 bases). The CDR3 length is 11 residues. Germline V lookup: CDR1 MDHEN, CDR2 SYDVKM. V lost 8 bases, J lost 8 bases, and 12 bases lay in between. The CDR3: CASAGAYGYTF. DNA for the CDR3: TGTGCCAGCGCAGGGGCCTACGGCTACACCTTC.

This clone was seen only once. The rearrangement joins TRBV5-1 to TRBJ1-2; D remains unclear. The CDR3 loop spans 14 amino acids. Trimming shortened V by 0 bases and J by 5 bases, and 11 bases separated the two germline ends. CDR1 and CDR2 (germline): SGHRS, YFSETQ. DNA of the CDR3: TGCGCCAGCAGCTTGGGACCCCCCGCGTATGGCTACACCTTC. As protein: CASSLGPPAYGYTF.

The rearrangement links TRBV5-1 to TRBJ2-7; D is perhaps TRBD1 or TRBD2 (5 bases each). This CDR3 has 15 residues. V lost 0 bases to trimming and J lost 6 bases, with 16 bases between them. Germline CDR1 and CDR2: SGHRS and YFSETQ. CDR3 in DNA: TGCGCCAGCAGCTTGGCCGCCGGGGCGAATGGCGAGCAGTACTTC. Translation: CASSLAAGANGEQYF.

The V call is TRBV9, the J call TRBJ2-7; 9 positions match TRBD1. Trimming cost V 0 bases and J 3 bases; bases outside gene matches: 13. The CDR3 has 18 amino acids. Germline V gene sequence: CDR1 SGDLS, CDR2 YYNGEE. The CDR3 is CASSVAPGTGRGGYEQYF. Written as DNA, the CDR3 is TGTGCCAGCAGCGTAGCTCCCGGGACAGGGAGAGGTGGCTACGAGCAGTACTTC.

This CDR3 reads CASSFAGDYQETQYF. The CDR3 DNA sequence: TGTGCCAGCAGTTTCGCAGGAGATTACCAAGAGACCCAGTACTTC. The chain employs TRBV6-6 and TRBJ2-5; no definite D call. The germline V gene has CDR1 MNHNY and CDR2 SVGAGI (reference sequence). Deletions cut 4 bases from V and 0 bases from J, with 12 bases between. CDR3 length: 15 amino acids.

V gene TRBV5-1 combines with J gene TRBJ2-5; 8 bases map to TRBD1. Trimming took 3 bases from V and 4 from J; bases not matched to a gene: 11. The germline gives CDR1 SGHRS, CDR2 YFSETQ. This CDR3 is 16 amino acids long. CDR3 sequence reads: CASSYPNRGIVETQYF. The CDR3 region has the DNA TGCGCCAGCAGCTACCCTAACAGGGGGATTGTAGAGACCCAGTACTTC.

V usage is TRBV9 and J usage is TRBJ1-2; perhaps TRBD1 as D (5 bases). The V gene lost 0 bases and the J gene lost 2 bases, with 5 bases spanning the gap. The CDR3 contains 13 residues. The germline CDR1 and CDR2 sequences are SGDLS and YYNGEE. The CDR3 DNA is TGTGCCAGCAGCGTAGCAGGGAACTATGGCTACACCTTC. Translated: CASSVAGNYGYTF.

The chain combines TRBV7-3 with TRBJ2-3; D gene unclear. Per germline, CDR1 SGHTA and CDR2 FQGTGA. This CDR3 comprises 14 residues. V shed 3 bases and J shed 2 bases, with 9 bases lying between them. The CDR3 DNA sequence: TGTGCCAGCAGCTTGGGCGGACCCACAGATACGCAGTATTTT. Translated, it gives CASSLGGPTDTQYF.

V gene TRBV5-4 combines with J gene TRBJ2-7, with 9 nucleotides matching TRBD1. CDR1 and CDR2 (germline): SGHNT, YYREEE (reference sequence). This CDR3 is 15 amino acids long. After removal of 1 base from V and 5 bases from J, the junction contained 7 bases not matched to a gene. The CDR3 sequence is CASSLLGTGFHEQYF. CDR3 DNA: TGTGCCAGCAGCTTGTTGGGGACAGGGTTCCACGAGCAGTACTTC.

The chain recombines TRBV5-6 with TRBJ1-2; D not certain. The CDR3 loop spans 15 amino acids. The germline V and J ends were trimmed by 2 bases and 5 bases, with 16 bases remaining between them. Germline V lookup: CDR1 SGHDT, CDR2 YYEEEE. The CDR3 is CASSFVLLWDYGYTF. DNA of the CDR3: TGTGCCAGCAGCTTCGTCCTGTTATGGGATTATGGCTACACCTTC.